The rows below give T cell receptor beta chains drawn from one sample of a study of beta chain features in type 1 diabetes. TCRdb keeps only in-frame clones here, not all; method: immunoSEQ multiplex PCR. The sample contains under 450,000 clones, about 15% of which appear only once. The sequencing input was naive CD4+ T cells from blood. Receptor source: a young woman in good health. The CDR3 runs from the conserved cysteine through the conserved F or W. Clone size is not always given. Where it is, it says once, few, many or a class for expanded clones.

few	TRBV7-2	TRBJ2-5	CASSHSGQGRFQETQYF
few	TRBV2	TRBJ2-7	CASSDLGTSLSPSYF
few	TRBV18	TRBJ2-7	CASSPGTGGFNEQYF
NA	TRBV28	TRBJ1-5	CASSLVEGNQPQHF
NA	TRBV27	TRBJ2-7	CASSSYERESTGREQCF
NA	TRBV5-4	TRBJ1-2	CASSVRQGIQYGYTF
few	TRBV6-5	TRBJ2-7	CASSYSYESSYEQYF
NA	TRBV30	TRBJ2-5	CAWKKLGLPQETQYF
NA	TRBV30	TRBJ1-2	CARGGVFRVGYTF
NA	TRBV6-5	TRBJ2-2	CASSYPRDTGELFF
once	TRBV14	TRBJ1-4	CASSHYRGTNEKLFF
NA	TRBV5-1	TRBJ2-1	CASSFGTRYEQFF
NA	TRBV30	TRBJ2-1	CAWRGRAYNEQFF
NA	TRBV19	TRBJ2-2	CASSIEGRTGELFF
NA	TRBV6-1	TRBJ2-3	CASRTSGTDTQYF
NA	TRBV18	TRBJ1-5	CASSLEVGQIFSNQPQHF
NA	TRBV28	TRBJ2-5	CASSPAGGQETQYF